These 15 T cell receptor beta chains were sequenced from one sample in a study of neurological immune-mediated disorders. One entry per CDR3 protein, called by TCRdb with MiXCR from the 5' RACE reads. The sample has about 53,000 distinct CDR3 sequences, approximately 3.5% seen once. The sequenced sample was PBMCs. The source of these receptors is a woman aged 25 to 39 with multiple sclerosis.

This clonotype occurred many times. The chain recombines TRBV5-1 with TRBJ2-5; 10 nucleotides agree with TRBD2. This CDR3 is built from 14 residues. With 2 bases clipped from V and 5 bases from J, the junction kept 3 bases outside the gene matches. CDR1 is SGHRS, CDR2 YFSETQ, per germline. The CDR3 sequence is CASSLAGGPETQYF. The CDR3 DNA is TGCGCCAGCAGCTTAGCGGGGGGGCCCGAGACCCAGTACTTC.

This clonotype was recorded a few times. V gene TRBV15 combines with J gene TRBJ2-3; D gene ambiguous. Trimming shortened V by 0 bases and J by 5 bases, and 6 bases separated the two germline ends. Germline V gene sequence: CDR1 LNHNV, CDR2 YYDKDF (reference sequence). This CDR3 is 13 amino acids long. The CDR3 protein is CATSRDNVDTQYF. CDR3 DNA: TGTGCCACCAGCAGAGATAATGTAGATACGCAGTATTTT.

This clonotype was found many times. The V gene is TRBV6-1, the J gene TRBJ1-5; D remains ambiguous. The germline V gene encodes CDR1 MNHNS and CDR2 SASEGT. Deletions cut 5 bases from V and 4 bases from J, with 9 bases between. The CDR3 has 13 amino acids. The CDR3 bases are TGTGCCAGCAGTCTAAGCAGGAATCAGCCCCAGCATTTT. Its protein product is CASSLSRNQPQHF.

This clonotype came up many times. The rearrangement links TRBV3-1 to TRBJ1-5; D is unclear. The length of the CDR3 is 14 residues. V dropped 1 base and J dropped 6 bases, with 10 bases sitting between them. Per germline, CDR1 LGHDT and CDR2 YNNKEL (reference sequence). CDR3 nucleotides: TGTGCCAGCAGCCAAGCCCGCGGGGTTCAGCCCCAGCATTTT. As protein: CASSQARGVQPQHF.

This clonotype was observed at least ten times. This chain links TRBV7-2 with TRBJ2-5, with D possibly matching TRBD2 (5 bases). This CDR3 region has 14 residues. The V and J ends lost 3 bases and 4 bases respectively, with 12 bases between them. Germline assignment: CDR1 SGHTA and CDR2 FQGNSA. The CDR3 protein is CASSLDSQRETQYF. The CDR3 DNA is TGTGCCAGCAGCTTGGACTCGCAGAGAGAGACCCAGTACTTC.

Ten or more counts support this clonotype. The chain has TRBV5-5 and TRBJ1-2; D gene unclear. V was pared by 0 bases and J by 2 bases, with 8 bases between. Germline V gives CDR1 SGHKS, CDR2 YYEKEE (reference sequence). This CDR3 comprises 14 residues. The CDR3 here is CASSLELRNYGYTF. The CDR3 DNA reads as TGTGCCAGCAGCTTGGAACTCCGCAACTATGGCTACACCTTC.

This clonotype was found many times. V gene TRBV27 combines with J gene TRBJ1-5; tentatively, D is TRBD1 (6 bases). The CDR3 consists of 13 residues. Germline V gene lookup returns CDR1 MNHEY and CDR2 SMNVEV (reference sequence). Trimming left V 5 bases short and J 7 bases short, with 12 bases between. The CDR3 DNA sequence: TGTGCCAGCAGTCGGGGGGCGCGGCAGCCCCAGCATTTT. This sequence encodes CASSRGARQPQHF.

This clonotype was seen at least ten times. This chain connects TRBV12-3 or TRBV12-4 to TRBJ1-1; no reliable D call. V was shortened by 3 bases and J by 7 bases, with 12 bases between the two germline ends. This CDR3 has 13 residues. Written as DNA, the CDR3 is TGTGCCAGCAGTTTCTTTGGCCCGTATGAAGCTTTCTTT. Protein sequence: CASSFFGPYEAFF.

This clonotype was counted between two and nine times. The rearrangement links TRBV5-1 to TRBJ1-1, with 10 bases aligning to TRBD1. The CDR3 consists of 15 residues. Germline trimming cut 4 bases from V and 6 bases from J; bases unmatched to any gene: 9. Germline V CDR1 and CDR2: SGHRS, YFSETQ. CDR3 bases: TGCGCCAGCAGCGGGAAACCGGGACAGGGGCCTGAAGCTTTCTTT. Translated: CASSGKPGQGPEAFF.

This clonotype was seen more than once but under ten times. A read error may be the cause here, since a much bigger clone is one base away. The chain is built from TRBV20-1 and TRBJ1-6; TRBD1 agrees at 7 bases. Germline values: CDR1 DFQATT, CDR2 SNEGSKA (reference sequence). With V trimmed by 5 bases and J by 7 bases, 8 bases remained unmatched. This CDR3 has 14 residues. CDR3 loop: CSAARQGSNSPLHF. The CDR3 nucleotides read TGCAGTGCTGCCCGACAGGGCAGCAATTCACCCCTCCACTTT.

This clonotype came up many times. The DNA of the CDR3 is TGCGCCAGCAGCCAAGACTCGCGAAGATTCACTGAAGCTTTCTTT. It encodes CASSQDSRRFTEAFF. This chain links TRBV4-1 with TRBJ1-1; no clear D. The CDR3 sequence is 15 residues long. Deletions cut 0 bases from V and 4 bases from J, with 12 bases between. CDR1 and CDR2 from the germline V gene are MGHRA and YSYEKL.

The sample holds many counts of this clonotype. This sequence joins TRBV6-1 and TRBJ2-6; TRBD1 agrees at 7 bases. The germline V gene encodes CDR1 MNHNS and CDR2 SASEGT. The CDR3 sequence is 17 residues long. The V segment lost 6 bases and the J segment 0 bases; nucleotides outside the gene matches: 8. The CDR3 spells CASSPQGLNSGANVLTF. The DNA of the CDR3 is TGTGCCAGCAGCCCACAGGGGCTCAACTCTGGGGCCAACGTCCTGACTTTC.

The sample holds many counts of this clonotype. The chain uses TRBV20-1 and TRBJ1-2, with 7 bases matching TRBD1. J was trimmed by 3 bases and V by 6 bases; bases with no gene match: 4. The germline V gene has CDR1 DFQATT and CDR2 SNEGSKA (reference sequence). The CDR3 has 12 residues. The CDR3 here is CSAYTGDYGYTF. In DNA form, the CDR3 reads TGCAGTGCCTATACAGGGGACTATGGCTACACCTTC.

This clonotype appeared many times. The chain combines TRBV18 with TRBJ2-5; D ambiguous. V lost 5 bases, J lost 4 bases, and 11 bases lay in between. The germline gives CDR1 KGHSH, CDR2 LQKENI. The CDR3 has 13 residues. The CDR3 region is CASSYELLETQYF. CDR3 DNA: TGTGCCAGCTCATATGAGCTCTTAGAGACCCAGTACTTC.

This clonotype has at least ten counts. The J gene is TRBJ1-3, the V gene TRBV5-1; the D is unclear. The CDR3 is 15 residues long. Looked up from germline, CDR1 is SGHRS and CDR2 is YFSETQ. Trimming pared 4 bases from V and 0 bases from J, leaving 11 bases between. The CDR3 bases are TGCGCCAGCAGCCAGGACGGCTACTCTGGAAACACCATATATTTT. Translated: CASSQDGYSGNTIYF.